This passage covers 28 T cell receptor beta chains from one sample sequenced in a study of blood T cell repertoires in COVID-19. TCRdb's copy holds only in-frame clones and misses some; the assay was immunoSEQ multiplex PCR. This table holds fewer than 350,000 clones, about 90% found once. The sample consisted of PBMCs or T cells enriched from blood (not recorded which). The receptor set was obtained from a woman aged 18-35 years with acute COVID-19.

The chain employs TRBV28 and TRBJ2-3; 9 nucleotides agree with TRBD2. The germline V gene has CDR1 MDHEN and CDR2 SYDVKM. The J segment lost 4 bases and the V segment lost 6 bases, leaving 8 bases of the junction unmatched. The CDR3 covers 15 residues. CDR3 sequence: CASSSLAGRADTQYF. CDR3 bases: TGTGCCAGCAGCTCCCTAGCGGGAAGGGCAGATACGCAGTATTTT.

The gene calls are TRBV6-6 and TRBJ2-7, with TRBD2 identical over 10 bases. Losses at the gene ends were 5 bases for V and 5 bases for J; bases not matched to a gene: 15. The germline V gene has CDR1 MNHNY and CDR2 SVGAGI (reference sequence). This CDR3 is 17 amino acids long. CDR3 amino acids: CASSRPSIAGGRDEQYF. The CDR3 DNA follows: TGTGCCAGCAGTCGCCCTTCTATAGCGGGAGGACGCGACGAGCAGTACTTC.

The chain uses TRBV27 and TRBJ1-6; 7 positions match TRBD1. The CDR3 runs 20 residues. Germline CDR1 is MNHEY and CDR2 is SMNVEV (reference sequence). After removal of 5 bases from V and 5 bases from J, the junction contained 21 bases not matched to a gene. The CDR3 bases are TGTGCCAGCAGTATCTACAGGGGACCCCTGCGGACCCGTGATAATTCACCCCTCCACTTT. Protein: CASSIYRGPLRTRDNSPLHF.

In nucleotides, the CDR3 is TGCGCCAGCAGTCTAATCGGGACAGGGAGAATTGGGGCCAACGTCCTGACTTTC. It translates to CASSLIGTGRIGANVLTF. V usage is TRBV23-1 and J usage is TRBJ2-6, with 9 bases identical to TRBD1. TRBV23-1 has ORF status, its function being uncertain. The CDR3 loop spans 18 amino acids. V dropped 4 bases and J dropped 3; count of bases not matched to a gene: 10.

This chain connects TRBV7-9 to TRBJ2-5; the match to TRBD1 covers 11 bases. J was trimmed by 3 bases and V by 4 bases; bases with no gene match: 4. CDR1 and CDR2 from the germline V gene are SEHNR and FQNEAQ (reference sequence). The CDR3 sequence is 15 residues long. CDR3 DNA: TGTGCCAGCAGCTCCGGGACAGGGGGGAAAGAGACCCAGTACTTC. Amino acids: CASSSGTGGKETQYF.

Concerning this clone: This is likely a read error, given that the CDR3 carries no conserved phenylalanine or tryptophan at its end. The chain employs TRBV7-9 and TRBJ1-6, with 7 bases matching TRBD1. V lost 5 bases and J lost 9; bases outside the gene matches: 7. The CDR3 consists of 14 residues. From germline, CDR1 is SEHNR and CDR2 FQNEAQ (reference sequence). This chain's CDR3 is CASSPGQWGSPLHS. CDR3 DNA sequence: TGTGCCAGCAGCCCGGGACAGTGGGGTTCACCCCTCCACTCT.

In its sample, this clone was seen once. The chain is built from TRBV2 and TRBJ2-7, with D perhaps matching TRBD1 (6 bases). CDR3 length: 13 amino acids. V dropped 7 bases and J dropped 3 bases, with 13 bases sitting between them. The germline V gene has CDR1 SNHLY and CDR2 FYNNEI. The CDR3 region is CASMLGQIYEQYF. The CDR3 DNA is TGTGCCAGCATGTTAGGACAGATCTACGAGCAGTACTTC.

The CDR3 DNA follows: TGTGCCAGCAGTGAAGCGGGGGGCAGGGGGTACAATGAGCAGTTCTTC. Translating it yields CASSEAGGRGYNEQFF. The J gene is TRBJ2-1, the V gene TRBV2; the D gene is possibly TRBD1 (7 bases). This CDR3 is 16 amino acids long. V was clipped by 0 bases and J by 4 bases, with 13 bases between them. From germline, CDR1 is SNHLY and CDR2 FYNNEI.

J is TRBJ1-4 and V is TRBV29-1; maybe TRBD1 (5 bases). Trimming took off 6 bases at V and 1 base at J, with 12 bases between the two ends. Germline lookup yields CDR1 SQVTM and CDR2 ANQGSEA. The CDR3 spans 14 residues. The CDR3 sequence: CSVMEGVTNEKLFF. Written as DNA, the CDR3 is TGCAGCGTGATGGAAGGGGTAACTAATGAAAAACTGTTTTTT. Supplemented by reference TRBV29-1 and TRBJ1-4, the full variable domain reads SAVISQKPSRDICQRGTSLTIQCQVDSQVTMMFWYRQQPGQSLTLIATANQGSEATYESGFVIDKFPISRPNLTFSTLTVSNMSPEDSSIYLCSVMEGVTNEKLFFGSGTQLSVL.

The chain joins TRBV5-5 to TRBJ2-3; TRBD1 agrees at 9 bases. This CDR3 has 16 residues. V shed 3 bases, J shed 4 bases, and the junction held 9 bases outside the gene matches. Germline CDR1 is SGHKS and CDR2 is YYEKEE (reference sequence). CDR3 coding DNA: TGTGCCAGCAGCTATTTAGGGACAGGGCGGCCAGATACGCAGTATTTT. Protein sequence: CASSYLGTGRPDTQYF. The complete variable domain, with remaining parts taken from reference TRBV5-5 and TRBJ2-3, reads DAGVTQSPTHLIKTRGQQVTLRCSPISGHKSVSWYQQVLGQGPQFIFQYYEKEERGRGNFPDRFSARQFPNYSSELNVNALLLGDSALYLCASSYLGTGRPDTQYFGPGTRLTVL.

This clone came up a few times. The chain employs TRBV18 and TRBJ2-3; tentatively, D is TRBD1 (6 bases). The CDR3 has 14 amino acids. Germline CDR1 KGHSH, CDR2 LQKENI. The V and J ends lost 3 bases and 0 bases respectively, with 7 bases between them. The CDR3 protein is CASSPGQSTDTQYF. In DNA form, the CDR3 reads TGTGCCAGCTCACCCGGACAGAGCACAGATACGCAGTATTTT. Full variable domain (remainder filled in from reference TRBV18 and TRBJ2-3): NAGVMQNPRHLVRRRGQEARLRCSPMKGHSHVYWYRQLPEEGLKFMVYLQKENIIDESGMPKERFSAEFPKEGPSILRIQQVVRGDSAAYFCASSPGQSTDTQYFGPGTRLTVL.

The chain joins TRBV15 to TRBJ1-2; 10 nucleotides match TRBD1. V trimming: 0 bases; J trimming: 4 bases; junction bases outside the gene matches: 8. The CDR3 runs 17 residues. Germline CDR1 is LNHNV and CDR2 is YYDKDF (reference sequence). Here the CDR3 reads CATSRDFGGTGAYGYTF. The CDR3 DNA reads TGTGCCACCAGCAGAGATTTTGGAGGGACAGGGGCCTATGGCTACACCTTC.

This clone came up a few times. V gene TRBV15 combines with J gene TRBJ1-5; 11 bases align to TRBD1. The CDR3 loop spans 16 amino acids. Germline V gives CDR1 LNHNV, CDR2 YYDKDF (reference sequence). Trimming cost V 4 bases and J 6 bases; bases outside gene matches: 8. In DNA, the CDR3 is TGTGCCACCAGCATAGGACAGGGGGCTTGGGGTCAGCCCCAGCATTTT. Protein: CATSIGQGAWGQPQHF.

The chain recombines TRBV7-9 with TRBJ2-5, with unresolved D. Deletions cut 2 bases from V and 4 bases from J, with 11 bases between. The CDR3 consists of 14 residues. Per germline, CDR1 SEHNR and CDR2 FQNEAQ (reference sequence). CDR3 sequence (DNA): TGTGCCAGCAGCTTACGAATTGTGAGAGAGACCCAGTACTTC. This gives the protein CASSLRIVRETQYF.

The genes are TRBV19 and TRBJ1-5; 7 bases are a match to TRBD1. Germline values: CDR1 LNHDA, CDR2 SQIVND (reference sequence). V lost 2 bases to trimming and J lost 1 base; unmatched junction nucleotides: 11. The CDR3 has 18 residues. CDR3 bases: TGTGCCAGTAGTATACCGGGACAAACAGGGGCCAGCAATCAGCCCCAGCATTTT. Translating it yields CASSIPGQTGASNQPQHF.

V gene TRBV2 combines with J gene TRBJ2-1, with 11 bases identical to TRBD1. The CDR3 is 16 amino acids. V dropped 3 bases and J dropped 10; count of bases not matched to a gene: 11. From germline, CDR1 is SNHLY and CDR2 FYNNEI. As DNA, the CDR3 is TGTGCCAGCAGTGAGGGTTTCGGACAGGGGGCGCACGAGCAGTTCTTC. This encodes CASSEGFGQGAHEQFF.

This chain joins TRBV29-1 and TRBJ1-1; D remains ambiguous. CDR1 is SQVTM, CDR2 ANQGSEA, per germline. The CDR3 contains 12 residues. Trimming removed 4 bases from V and 1 base from J, with 7 bases in between. The CDR3 is CSVAGPNTEAFF. The CDR3 bases are TGCAGCGTTGCAGGCCCGAACACTGAAGCTTTCTTT.

The chain links TRBV18 to TRBJ2-3, with a weak D call TRBD1 (6 bases). Trimming shortened V by 0 bases and J by 5 bases, and 12 bases separated the two germline ends. CDR1 is KGHSH and CDR2 is LQKENI in the germline V gene. CDR3 length equals 15 residues. DNA for the CDR3: TGTGCCAGCTCACCACCGGCAGGGGCGTTAGATACGCAGTATTTT. This sequence encodes CASSPPAGALDTQYF.

The J gene is TRBJ2-7, the V gene TRBV19; D may be TRBD2 (6 bases). The ends were cut back, 3 bases at V and 7 bases at J, with 19 bases in the middle. The CDR3 is 15 amino acids. Per germline, CDR1 LNHDA and CDR2 SQIVND (reference sequence). The CDR3 sequence: CASSIVGGPGVEQYF. CDR3 DNA sequence: TGTGCCAGTAGTATTGTTGGAGGGCCGGGTGTTGAGCAGTACTTC.

The chain employs TRBV27 and TRBJ2-1; 7 positions agree with TRBD1. Germline V gene data show CDR1 as MNHEY and CDR2 as SMNVEV (reference sequence). The trim removed 4 bases at V and 5 bases at J, leaving 11 bases unmatched. This CDR3 has 16 amino acids. CDR3 DNA sequence: TGTGCCAGCAGTTCACGACAGGGTTTGTTGCACAATGAGCAGTTCTTC. Amino acids: CASSSRQGLLHNEQFF.

J is TRBJ1-2 and V is TRBV11-2, with D perhaps TRBD1 (5 bases). Trimming pared 6 bases from V and 4 bases from J, leaving 18 bases between. Germline V gene data show CDR1 as SGHAT and CDR2 as FQNNGV. The CDR3 runs to 15 residues. Here the CDR3 reads CASRPLGQGSYGYTF. As DNA, the CDR3 is TGTGCCAGCAGACCATTAGGGCAGGGAAGCTATGGCTACACCTTC.

The CDR3 protein is CASSSTSGNYEQYF. The CDR3 nucleotides read TGTGCCAGCAGCTCGACTAGCGGGAACTACGAGCAGTACTTC. J is TRBJ2-7 and V is TRBV6-5; 11 bases line up with TRBD2. The V gene's germline CDR1 is MNHEY and CDR2 SVGAGI. CDR3 length equals 14 residues. Germline trimming cut 6 bases from V and 3 bases from J; bases unmatched to any gene: 4.

The genes are TRBV4-1 and TRBJ2-7; 9 positions agree with TRBD2. The CDR3 consists of 16 residues. Losses at the gene ends were 4 bases for V and 4 bases for J; bases not matched to a gene: 11. Germline V lookup: CDR1 MGHRA, CDR2 YSYEKL. The CDR3 DNA is TGCGCCAGCAGCCCAACGGGGGCGGGAGGGCCTTACGAGCAGTACTTC. This codes for CASSPTGAGGPYEQYF.

This chain links TRBV24-1 with TRBJ2-3, with 9 bases aligning to TRBD2. Germline lookup yields CDR1 KGHDR and CDR2 SFDVKD. The length of the CDR3 is 15 residues. Trimming at V came to 0 bases and at J to 4 bases, leaving 1 base not matched to a gene. The CDR3 protein is CATSDLAGGPDTQYF. The CDR3 DNA is TGTGCCACCAGTGATTTGGCGGGAGGGCCAGATACGCAGTATTTT.

V gene TRBV28 combines with J gene TRBJ2-7, with 7 bases matching TRBD1. Germline V gives CDR1 MDHEN, CDR2 SYDVKM. The CDR3 has 14 residues. Trimming cost V 2 bases and J 1 base; bases outside gene matches: 2. Written as DNA, the CDR3 is TGTGCCAGCAGTTTACGGGACAGTTCCTACGAGCAGTACTTC. This encodes CASSLRDSSYEQYF. Using reference TRBV28 and TRBJ2-7 for the parts outside the CDR3, the full variable domain is DVKVTQSSRYLVKRTGEKVFLECVQDMDHENMFWYRQDPGLGLRLIYFSYDVKMKEKGDIPEGYSVSREKKERFSLILESASTNQTSMYLCASSLRDSSYEQYFGPGTRLTVT.

The CDR3 reads CASSQDLGFGGVFAYNEQFF. CDR3 bases: TGTGCCAGCAGCCAAGATCTCGGCTTCGGGGGAGTTTTCGCTTACAATGAGCAGTTCTTC. The rearrangement uses TRBV14 and TRBJ2-1; maybe TRBD2 (6 bases). Between the trimmed V and J ends, which lost 0 bases and 4 bases, there was a span of 25 bases. The germline CDR1 and CDR2 sequences are SGHDN and FVKESK. The CDR3 is made up of 20 amino acids.

The rearrangement joins TRBV4-3 to TRBJ2-1; perhaps TRBD2 as D (5 bases). V lost 1 base and J 3 bases, leaving 10 bases between the germline ends. Germline V gene lookup returns CDR1 LGHNA and CDR2 YSLEER. The CDR3 spans 15 residues. CDR3 in DNA: TGCGCCAGCAGCCAAGGAGGAGGAATCTACAATGAGCAGTTCTTC. Protein: CASSQGGGIYNEQFF.

This clone was picked up one time. The chain employs TRBV4-1 and TRBJ2-7, with 8 bases lining up with TRBD1. Looked up from germline, CDR1 is MGHRA and CDR2 is YSYEKL. Trimming at V came to 1 base and at J to 3 bases, leaving 8 bases not matched to a gene. The CDR3 is 16 residues long. In DNA, the CDR3 is TGCGCCAGCAGCCAAGTCCAAAATGACAGGGGCTACGAGCAGTACTTC. It translates to CASSQVQNDRGYEQYF.